One and the same sample provided the 15 T cell receptor beta chains below, sequenced in a study of blood T cell repertoires in COVID-19. The protocol was immunoSEQ multiplex PCR, while the TCRdb copy is restricted to in-frame clones and leaves out a portion. The data show 40,000 to 55,000 clones, around 79% seen once. The material sequenced was peripheral blood. Every receptor here comes from a human donor in a cohort sampled during active COVID-19.

The chain employs TRBV4-2 and TRBJ2-5, with D hard to call. CDR3 length: 13 residues. The V gene's germline CDR1 is LGHNA and CDR2 YNFKEQ. The V gene lost 1 base and the J gene lost 5 bases, with 8 bases spanning the gap. DNA of the CDR3: TGTGCCAGCAGCCAAGTAGTGGAGGAGACCCAGTACTTC. It encodes CASSQVVEETQYF.

This clone was observed a single time. The chain uses TRBV5-1 and TRBJ2-5; D possibly corresponds to TRBD2 (5 bases). The CDR3 has 15 amino acids. V lost 4 bases to trimming and J lost 0 bases, with 13 bases between them. CDR1 SGHRS and CDR2 YFSETQ come from the germline V gene. In DNA form, the CDR3 reads TGCGCCAGCAGCGGACTTCTAGGTTACCAAGAGACCCAGTACTTC. Its translation is CASSGLLGYQETQYF.

The V and J genes are TRBV7-8 and TRBJ2-3; TRBD2 agrees at 9 bases. The CDR3 totals 17 residues. Germline CDR1 is SGHVS and CDR2 is FQNEAQ. V gave up 2 bases and J gave up 4 bases; unmatched junction bases: 10. The CDR3 is CASSLTWGGRAPDTQYF. DNA of the CDR3: TGTGCCAGCAGCTTAACGTGGGGCGGGAGGGCTCCAGATACGCAGTATTTT.

The rearrangement links TRBV10-2 to TRBJ2-7, with 7 bases lining up with TRBD2. Germline V gene lookup returns CDR1 WSHSY and CDR2 SAAADI. Germline trimming cut 3 bases from V and 0 bases from J; bases unmatched to any gene: 8. The CDR3 runs 16 residues. The CDR3 coding sequence is TGCGCCAGCAGTGACGGCGGGGTAGCGGGCTCCTACGAGCAGTACTTC. The encoded protein is CASSDGGVAGSYEQYF.

In this sample, this clone turned up a few times. The rearrangement links TRBV7-2 to TRBJ2-3; TRBD2 aligns across 8 bases. Trimming at V came to 8 bases and at J to 1 base, leaving 5 bases not matched to a gene. There are 14 residues in the CDR3. From germline, CDR1 is SGHTA and CDR2 FQGNSA. CDR3 sequence (DNA): TGTGCCAGCGCCCAGACTAGCGGCACAGATACGCAGTATTTT. Translating gives CASAQTSGTDTQYF.

This rearrangement joins TRBV10-1 to TRBJ2-2; D not resolved. Germline CDR1 and CDR2: WNHNN and SYGVQD (reference sequence). CDR3 length: 13 residues. V was pared by 3 bases and J by 0 bases, with 2 bases between. This chain's CDR3 is CASSDTNTGELFF. For the CDR3, the DNA is TGCGCCAGCAGTGATACGAACACCGGGGAGCTGTTTTTT.

The rearrangement joins TRBV6-5 to TRBJ2-3; D not certain. Trimming took off 7 bases at V and 5 bases at J, with 16 bases between the two ends. This CDR3 has 14 residues. Per germline, CDR1 MNHEY and CDR2 SVGAGI. CDR3 sequence reads: CASTQDLLGDTQYF. The CDR3 DNA reads as TGTGCCAGCACTCAAGACTTGTTAGGAGATACGCAGTATTTT.

The count of this clone is one. The chain carries TRBV4-2 and TRBJ1-5; 11 nucleotides line up with TRBD1. J lost 3 bases, V lost 0 bases, and 4 bases had no gene match. The CDR3 runs to 17 residues. Germline V gene lookup returns CDR1 LGHNA and CDR2 YNFKEQ. The CDR3 DNA sequence: TGTGCCAGCAGCCAAGAGGGGACAGGGGGTCCCAATCAGCCCCAGCATTTT. Its protein is CASSQEGTGGPNQPQHF.

This chain links TRBV7-6 with TRBJ2-7; TRBD2 agrees at 8 bases. Germline loops: CDR1 SGHVS, CDR2 FNYEAQ. The CDR3 is 15 residues long. The trim removed 2 bases at V and 5 bases at J, leaving 8 bases unmatched. CDR3 amino acids: CASSLISGITHEQYF. In DNA, the CDR3 is TGTGCCAGCAGCTTAATTAGCGGGATAACCCACGAGCAGTACTTC.

This sequence joins TRBV6-5 and TRBJ2-5; D may be TRBD1 (6 bases). Germline V gene data show CDR1 as MNHEY and CDR2 as SVGAGI. V lost 8 bases, J lost 3 bases, and 10 bases lay in between. The CDR3 spans 12 residues. The CDR3: CASATGKETQYF. The CDR3 coding sequence is TGTGCCAGCGCTACAGGGAAAGAGACCCAGTACTTC.

CDR3 region: CASSETGWAGVQFF. Written as DNA, the CDR3 is TGTGCCAGCAGTGAAACCGGATGGGCGGGAGTTCAGTTCTTC. J is TRBJ2-1 and V is TRBV2; 7 nucleotides agree with TRBD2. Per the germline V gene, CDR1 is SNHLY and CDR2 is FYNNEI. The length of the CDR3 is 14 residues. J gave up 13 bases and V 2 bases, and 11 bases lay outside the gene matches.

The rearrangement uses TRBV27 and TRBJ2-3; tentative D call: TRBD2 (5 bases). Trimming pared 6 bases from V and 3 bases from J, leaving 10 bases between. The CDR3 has 13 residues. Germline CDR1 and CDR2: MNHEY and SMNVEV (reference sequence). DNA of the CDR3: TGTGCCAGCAGGATCGGGGTAACAGATACGCAGTATTTT. Protein sequence: CASRIGVTDTQYF.

The chain employs TRBV19 and TRBJ1-2; 8 bases are a match to TRBD1. Germline CDR1 and CDR2: LNHDA and SQIVND (reference sequence). This CDR3 contains 15 residues. V lost 5 bases to trimming and J lost 8 bases; unmatched junction nucleotides: 13. The CDR3 DNA is TGTGCCAGTAGTCCCCTAACAGACGGGACAGGAGGCTACACCTTC. Translation: CASSPLTDGTGGYTF.

The rearrangement joins TRBV2 to TRBJ2-1; 9 bases are shared with TRBD2. This CDR3 has 13 residues. Losses at the gene ends were 8 bases for V and 8 bases for J; bases not matched to a gene: 7. CDR1 SNHLY and CDR2 FYNNEI come from the germline V gene. The CDR3 bases are TGTGCCAGCCACTGGGGACTAGCTTATGAGCAGTTCTTC. Translation gives CASHWGLAYEQFF.

This rearrangement joins TRBV5-1 to TRBJ2-1; TRBD2 matches 10 bases. Germline V CDR1 and CDR2: SGHRS, YFSETQ. The CDR3 has 15 residues. The V and J ends lost 0 bases and 9 bases, in that order; junction bases with no gene match: 6. This CDR3 is CASSLGQREGGEQFF. The CDR3, as DNA: TGCGCCAGCAGCTTGGGCCAGCGGGAGGGCGGTGAGCAGTTCTTC.